A single TCR beta chain is shown here with its context. In the authors' methods: How many nucleated cells were present was estimated from reference gene primer amplification. Assay used: immunoSEQ multiplex PCR; TCRdb lists only in-frame clones, some missing. The DNA gave D and trimming, while V, J and clone size come from that table. The sample holds 150,000 or so clones, roughly 88% seen once. The sample belongs to a study of blood T cell repertoires in COVID-19. Study in general: Acute and convalescent COVID-19 specimens originated in the United States, Italy and Spain. Sources were T cells, B-cell-depleted T cells, or PBMCs; the material itself was cDNA or gDNA.

The length of the CDR3 is 15 residues. CDR1 and CDR2 (germline): LNHNV, YYDKDF (reference sequence). V was pared by 1 base and J by 4 bases, with 11 bases between. V gene TRBV15 combines with J gene TRBJ1-5; perhaps TRBD1 as D (6 bases). The TCR originated in a woman aged 60 to 75 with acute or convalescent COVID-19. Sequenced material: peripheral blood. This CDR3 reads CATSRADSRNQPQHF. The DNA for the CDR3 is TGTGCCACCAGCAGAGCGGACAGTAGGAATCAGCCCCAGCATTTT.